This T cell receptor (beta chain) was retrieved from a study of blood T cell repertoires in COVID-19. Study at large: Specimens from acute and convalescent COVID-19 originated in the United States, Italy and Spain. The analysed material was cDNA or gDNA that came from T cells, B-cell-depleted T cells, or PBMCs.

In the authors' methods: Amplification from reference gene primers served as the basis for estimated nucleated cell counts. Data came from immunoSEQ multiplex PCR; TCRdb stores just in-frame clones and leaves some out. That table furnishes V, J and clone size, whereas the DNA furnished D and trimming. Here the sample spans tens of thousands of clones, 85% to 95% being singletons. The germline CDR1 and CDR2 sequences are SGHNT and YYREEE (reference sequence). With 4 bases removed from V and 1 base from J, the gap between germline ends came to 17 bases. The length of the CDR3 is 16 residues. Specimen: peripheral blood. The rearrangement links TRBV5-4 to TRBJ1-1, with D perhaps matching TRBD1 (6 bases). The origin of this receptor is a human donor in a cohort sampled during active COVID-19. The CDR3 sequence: CASSPRGGPQNTEAFF. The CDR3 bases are TGTGCCAGCAGCCCTCGAGGGGGACCGCAGAACACTGAAGCTTTCTTT.